The clone carrying this T cell receptor (beta chain) was seen many times. Its antigen is still unknown. This record belongs to a study of T cells in Graves' hyperthyroidism and ophthalmopathy. Points from the study as a whole: Model predictions of ophthalmopathy came a median approximately seven months before onset.

Trimming at V came to 5 bases and at J to 1 base, leaving 7 bases not matched to a gene. The CDR3 extends over 18 amino acids. Per the germline V gene, CDR1 is SEHNR and CDR2 is FQNEAQ (reference sequence). Regions amplified from RNA transcripts were the TCR beta CDR3 regions. First-round RT-PCR with HTBI primers amplified the TCR CDR3 region. TCRdb ran MiXCR on the multiplex PCR reads and lists one entry per CDR3 protein. The sample has under 400,000 distinct CDR3 sequences; approximately 15% are singletons. Graves' hyperthyroidism was deemed stable absent ophthalmopathy progression within 18 months. The PBMCs were taken from 10 ml of fresh peripheral blood.

The sequence came from a woman aged 55-70 years with Graves' hyperthyroidism. Input material: blood. This chain links TRBV7-9 with TRBJ2-3; 15 bases fit TRBD2. CDR3 region: CASSPGLAGGRRTDTQYF. The CDR3 DNA sequence: TGTGCCAGCAGCCCTGGACTAGCGGGAGGGAGGCGCACAGATACGCAGTATTTT. Filled out from reference TRBV7-9 and TRBJ2-3, the complete variable domain reads DTGVSQNPRHKITKRGQNVTFRCDPISEHNRLYWYRQTLGQGPEFLTYFQNEAQLEKSRLLSDRFSAERPKGSFSTLEIQRTEQGDSAMYLCASSPGLAGGRRTDTQYFGPGTRLTVL.